This entry is about one T cell receptor beta chain. The antigen it binds to is not known. Per-base qualities were not stored, and no clone one base away is much larger. This record comes from a study of blood T cell repertoires in COVID-19 (TCRdb year 2020). Describing the broader study: Collaborator samples came from the United States, Italy and Spain and covered acute and convalescent phases of COVID-19. Subjects who had been exposed to COVID-19, were actively infected with it, or had recovered from it provided the deeply sampled blood TCRbeta repertoires that made up the dataset. The repertoires were made available in a free public database intended to serve as a resource for research on the immune response to SARS-CoV-2. Sample metadata almost always included a de-identified subject ID, COVID-19 status, age in years and sex. The samples were drawn from the first 160 participants of the ongoing ImmuneRACE study and from 1,254 subjects provided by 6 global collaborators. The prospective study material was composed of cDNA or gDNA derived from T cells, B-cell-depleted T cells, or PBMCs. Where available, HLA class I and class II types were obtained from metadata supplied by the sample provider rather than from assay-based typing.

TCRbeta CDR3 regions were amplified from genomic DNA by means of the immunoSEQ Assay, a bias-controlled multiplex PCR. In the paper's pipeline: The number of nucleated cells in each sample was estimated by amplification of reference gene primers within the assay. To quantify the absolute abundance of each unique TCRbeta CDR3 rearrangement, sequence reads were collapsed and filtered. For each sample, productive Simpson clonality was calculated as the square root of Simpson's diversity index over productive rearrangements. The table was pulled from immuneACCESS by TCRdb, which kept in-frame rearrangements only. Such tables lose some clones; where checked, under half of the loss comes from unresolved V genes, and the rest has no known cause. Clonal size and the V and J genes are those of that table, whereas D and trimming came from the DNA. Here the sample has about 70,000 clones; 89% occur a single time. The ten largest clones add up to 7.5% to 9% of the sample.

Results the study describes overall, beyond this receptor: How much clinical and demographic metadata was included differed by source and by participant, and the metadata was provided uncurated.

From the cysteine through the phenylalanine, the CDR3 covers 18 amino acids. The entry retains the CDR3 DNA only, 54 bases that are in frame from base 1. CDR1 and CDR2 were assigned from the germline V gene as SGHTA and FQGNSA. Unmatched junction bases come to 8, with V trimmed by 0 bases and J by 0 bases. Collaborating institutions collected whole blood in K2EDTA tubes following their own protocols. Collaborator samples were shipped for TCRbeta analysis as frozen whole blood, isolated PBMCs, or DNA extracted from either sample type. The sequence came from a man between 50 and 59 years old with active COVID-19. Recombination connected TRBV7-2 to TRBJ1-3, with 7 central nucleotides matching TRBD1. Sequencing was performed on peripheral blood. The bases are TGTGCCAGCAGCTTAGCGACGGGACAGCTCTTCTCTGGAAACACCATATATTTT. This encodes CASSLATGQLFSGNTIYF. This CDR3, with the reference TRBV7-2 and TRBJ1-3 proteins standing in past its ends, gives the full variable domain GAGVSQSPSNKVTEKGKDVELRCDPISGHTALYWYRQSLGQGLEFLIYFQGNSAPDKSGLPSDRFSAERTGGSVSTLTIQRTQQEDSAVYLCASSLATGQLFSGNTIYFGEGSWLTVV.